The next 22 T cell receptor beta chains were all read from a single sample in a study of cytomegalovirus exposure and HLA in healthy donors. 60 Vbeta and 13 Jbeta primers were used in PCR. The repertoire was sequenced with immunoSEQ multiplex PCR; TCRdb's copy has only in-frame clones and lacks some. The sample includes roughly 120,000 clones, more than 60% seen only once; the top ten take 4.1%. Specimen: PBMCs. Source of these receptors: a woman aged 40 to 49 in good health and CMV-seronegative.

The chain couples TRBV7-2 to TRBJ1-2; weak D call: TRBD1 (6 bases). Trimming took 2 bases from V and 8 from J, leaving 18 bases between them. This CDR3 comprises 15 residues. From germline, CDR1 is SGHTA and CDR2 FQGNSA. The CDR3 nucleotides are TGTGCCAGCAGCTTACACAGGGAAATTGTTGAAGGCTACACCTTC. Protein product: CASSLHREIVEGYTF. Based on the CDR3 plus reference TRBV7-2 and TRBJ1-2, the full variable domain is GAGVSQSPSNKVTEKGKDVELRCDPISGHTALYWYRQSLGQGLEFLIYFQGNSAPDKSGLPSDRFSAERTGGSVSTLTIQRTQQEDSAVYLCASSLHREIVEGYTFGSGTRLTVV.

In this sample, this clone turned up a few times. The gene calls are TRBV7-2 and TRBJ1-5, with TRBD1 matching over 8 bases. CDR1 and CDR2 (germline): SGHTA, FQGNSA. The CDR3 runs 17 residues. The ends lost 5 bases at V and 0 bases at J; junction bases unmatched: 9. The CDR3 nucleotides read TGTGCCAGCAGCCGGGGACAGGCGATTTATAGCAATCAGCCCCAGCATTTT. This encodes CASSRGQAIYSNQPQHF.

The rearrangement joins TRBV5-5 to TRBJ2-5; 7 bases agree with TRBD2. This CDR3 has 14 amino acids. CDR1 and CDR2 from the germline V gene are SGHKS and YYEKEE (reference sequence). Unmatched junction bases numbered 5, after V lost 1 base and J lost 5 bases. The CDR3 sequence: CASSLRGGFETQYF. The CDR3 DNA follows: TGTGCCAGCAGCTTGCGCGGGGGATTTGAGACCCAGTACTTC.

The DNA for the CDR3 is TGTGCCAGCAGTGAAGAGATTTTCAGCGGCTTCTACAATGAGCAGTTCTTC. Its protein is CASSEEIFSGFYNEQFF. The V and J genes are TRBV6-1 and TRBJ2-1, with D possibly TRBD2 on 5 matching bases. V was shortened by 1 base and J by 3 bases, with 16 bases between the two germline ends. The CDR3 is made up of 17 amino acids. Germline lookup yields CDR1 MNHNS and CDR2 SASEGT.

The J gene is TRBJ2-7, the V gene TRBV7-9, with 10 bases that match TRBD2. Looked up from germline, CDR1 is SEHNR and CDR2 is FQNEAQ (reference sequence). This CDR3 comprises 19 residues. J was trimmed by 4 bases and V by 2 bases; bases with no gene match: 17. CDR3 DNA sequence: TGTGCCAGCAGCTTATACCCCGGGGGGCTAGCGGGAGACCCGTACGAGCAGTACTTC. Amino acids: CASSLYPGGLAGDPYEQYF.

The chain employs TRBV6-4 and TRBJ2-1; D is perhaps TRBD2 (6 bases). The CDR3 totals 13 residues. CDR1 is MRHNA and CDR2 is SNTAGT in the germline V gene. V dropped 6 bases and J dropped 5 bases, with 11 bases sitting between them. The CDR3 reads CASSRGKDNEQFF. The CDR3, as DNA: TGTGCCAGCAGCCGCGGGAAAGACAATGAGCAGTTCTTC.

The V gene is TRBV18, the J gene TRBJ2-6; D remains ambiguous. Trimming took 3 bases from V and 0 from J, leaving 6 bases between them. Germline V CDR1 and CDR2: KGHSH, LQKENI. The CDR3 runs to 15 residues. CDR3 residues: CASSPRSSGANVLTF. The CDR3 DNA follows: TGTGCCAGCTCACCGAGGAGCTCTGGGGCCAACGTCCTGACTTTC. Looking up the rest from reference TRBV18 and TRBJ2-6 gives the full variable domain: NAGVMQNPRHLVRRRGQEARLRCSPMKGHSHVYWYRQLPEEGLKFMVYLQKENIIDESGMPKERFSAEFPKEGPSILRIQQVVRGDSAAYFCASSPRSSGANVLTFGAGSRLTVL.

This chain connects TRBV5-1 to TRBJ2-3; 7 nucleotides match TRBD2. CDR1 and CDR2 (germline): SGHRS, YFSETQ. The CDR3 loop spans 16 amino acids. V trimming: 2 bases; J trimming: 2 bases; junction bases outside the gene matches: 8. The CDR3 sequence: CASSLIVAGDTDTQYF. The DNA of the CDR3 is TGCGCCAGCAGCTTAATAGTCGCGGGGGACACAGATACGCAGTATTTT. Full variable domain (remainder filled in from reference TRBV5-1 and TRBJ2-3): KAGVTQTPRYLIKTRGQQVTLSCSPISGHRSVSWYQQTPGQGLQFLFEYFSETQRNKGNFPGRFSGRQFSNSRSEMNVSTLELGDSALYLCASSLIVAGDTDTQYFGPGTRLTVL.

The chain employs TRBV7-2 and TRBJ2-6; a weak D match, TRBD2 (6 bases). Germline assignment: CDR1 SGHTA and CDR2 FQGNSA. Trimming left V 5 bases short and J 1 base short, with 18 bases between. CDR3 size: 18 residues. In DNA form, the CDR3 reads TGTGCCAGCAGCCGGGACTTCACTCGGGCGTCTGGGGCCAACGTCCTGACTTTC. Amino acid sequence: CASSRDFTRASGANVLTF.

This clone has just a few counts. The V call is TRBV10-2, the J call TRBJ2-2, with D hard to call. Germline lookup yields CDR1 WSHSY and CDR2 SAAADI. The CDR3 extends over 14 amino acids. V shed 1 base and J shed 1 base, with 4 bases lying between them. The chain's CDR3 is CASSELRNTGELFF. CDR3 sequence (DNA): TGCGCCAGCAGTGAGTTGCGGAACACCGGGGAGCTGTTTTTT.

The chain has TRBV5-8 and TRBJ1-5; D might be TRBD1 (5 bases). This CDR3 is built from 14 residues. Trimming removed 0 bases from V and 4 bases from J, with 8 bases in between. Per the germline V gene, CDR1 is SGHTS and CDR2 is YDEGEE. The CDR3 region has the DNA TGTGCCAGCAGCTTGGCGGGGGGAAATCAGCCCCAGCATTTT. Translated: CASSLAGGNQPQHF. Full variable domain (missing parts from reference TRBV5-8 and TRBJ1-5): EAGVTQSPTHLIKTRGQQATLRCSPISGHTSVYWYQQALGLGLQFLLWYDEGEERNRGNFPPRFSGRQFPNYSSELNVNALELEDSALYLCASSLAGGNQPQHFGDGTRLSIL.

In DNA, the CDR3 is TGCGCCAGCAGTCGGGGAGAATCTGGAAACACCATATATTTT. Translating it yields CASSRGESGNTIYF. V gene TRBV23-1 combines with J gene TRBJ1-3; D not certain. Being an ORF, TRBV23-1 has a function that is uncertain. The CDR3 contains 14 residues. V was pared by 4 bases and J by 1 base, with 8 bases between.

The genes are TRBV2 and TRBJ2-1; possible D gene TRBD1, 5 bases. Germline loops: CDR1 SNHLY, CDR2 FYNNEI. CDR3 size: 10 residues. With 8 bases removed from V and 12 bases from J, the gap between germline ends came to 11 bases. The DNA for the CDR3 is TGTGCCAGCCGGCTAGGGGTGCAGTTCTTC. It is translated as CASRLGVQFF.

The genes are TRBV5-6 and TRBJ2-3, with 7 bases aligning to TRBD1. Germline V lookup: CDR1 SGHDT, CDR2 YYEEEE. The CDR3 has 15 amino acids. Trimming at V came to 4 bases and at J to 2 bases, leaving 7 bases not matched to a gene. The CDR3 reads CASSPGTDHTDTQYF. The CDR3 DNA follows: TGTGCCAGCAGCCCCGGGACAGATCACACAGATACGCAGTATTTT.

V is TRBV28 and J is TRBJ2-5, with 10 bases lining up with TRBD2. Unmatched junction bases numbered 4, after V lost 3 bases and J lost 6 bases. This CDR3 region has 14 residues. Germline V gives CDR1 MDHEN, CDR2 SYDVKM. In nucleotides, the CDR3 is TGTGCCAGCAGTTTGGCTAGCGGGAGTCAGACCCAGTACTTC. Translation gives CASSLASGSQTQYF. The whole variable domain, filled in from reference TRBV28 and TRBJ2-5, reads DVKVTQSSRYLVKRTGEKVFLECVQDMDHENMFWYRQDPGLGLRLIYFSYDVKMKEKGDIPEGYSVSREKKERFSLILESASTNQTSMYLCASSLASGSQTQYFGPGTRLLVL.

The J gene is TRBJ1-5, the V gene TRBV30, with 7 bases fitting TRBD1. CDR1 GTSNPN and CDR2 SVGIG come from the germline V gene (reference sequence). This CDR3 has 14 amino acids. V was pared by 2 bases and J by 7 bases, with 8 bases of the junction left unmatched. CDR3 residues: CAWSLFDRDQPQHF. CDR3 sequence (DNA): TGTGCCTGGAGTCTCTTCGACAGGGACCAGCCCCAGCATTTT.

V and J are TRBV7-2 and TRBJ2-7, with TRBD2 matching over 9 bases. CDR1 SGHTA and CDR2 FQGNSA come from the germline V gene. There are 19 residues in the CDR3. The V and J ends lost 5 bases and 0 bases, in that order; junction bases with no gene match: 17. As DNA, the CDR3 is TGTGCCAGCAGCCCGCCGCGCAGGACTAGCGTGCCAAGCTCCTACGAGCAGTACTTC. Residues: CASSPPRRTSVPSSYEQYF.

The chain couples TRBV2 to TRBJ1-3; D call uncertain. The CDR3 contains 15 residues. Per the germline V gene, CDR1 is SNHLY and CDR2 is FYNNEI. V lost 3 bases and J 2 bases, leaving 11 bases between the germline ends. The CDR3 protein is CASSDEGITGNTIYF. In DNA, the CDR3 is TGTGCCAGCAGTGATGAGGGAATCACTGGAAACACCATATATTTT.

The chain uses TRBV4-2 and TRBJ2-1; TRBD1 matches at 7 bases. Trimming at V came to 4 bases and at J to 9 bases, leaving 9 bases not matched to a gene. CDR3 length: 14 residues. CDR1 is LGHNA, CDR2 YNFKEQ, per germline. CDR3 loop: CASSPEGAGTEQFF. CDR3 DNA sequence: TGTGCCAGCAGCCCAGAGGGGGCGGGTACTGAGCAGTTCTTC.

The V call is TRBV6-5, the J call TRBJ1-5, with D perhaps TRBD1 (6 bases). Looked up from germline, CDR1 is MNHEY and CDR2 is SVGAGI. CDR3 size: 15 residues. Trimming removed 8 bases from V and 3 bases from J, with 17 bases in between. The CDR3 coding sequence is TGTGCCAGCCGCCTGATACAGGGCACCAATCAGCCCCAGCATTTT. Protein product: CASRLIQGTNQPQHF.

The rearrangement links TRBV6-5 to TRBJ2-1; a weak D match, TRBD1 (6 bases). CDR1 MNHEY and CDR2 SVGAGI come from the germline V gene. The length of the CDR3 is 16 residues. V lost 2 bases and J 3 bases, leaving 14 bases between the germline ends. The CDR3 sequence is CASSYTPWTDYNEQFF. CDR3 nucleotide sequence: TGTGCCAGCAGTTACACCCCATGGACAGACTACAATGAGCAGTTCTTC.

The chain combines TRBV5-4 with TRBJ2-7; TRBD1 matches at 7 bases. The CDR3 runs 14 residues. Losses at the gene ends were 4 bases for V and 5 bases for J; bases not matched to a gene: 9. CDR1 and CDR2 from the germline V gene are SGHNT and YYREEE (reference sequence). CDR3 amino acids: CASSAAGTANEQYF. DNA of the CDR3: TGTGCCAGCAGCGCGGCCGGGACAGCAAACGAGCAGTACTTC.